This TCR beta chain was recorded in a study of shared clonotypes between healthy human individuals. Profiling relied on immunoSEQ multiplex PCR, and the TCRdb table lists in-frame clones only, not all of them. The sample has 190,000 or so clones, 90% to 95% seen once. This CDR3 region has 12 residues. V was clipped by 8 bases and J by 6 bases, with 16 bases between them. The germline V gene has CDR1 GTSNPN and CDR2 SVGIG (reference sequence). The rearrangement joins TRBV30 to TRBJ1-1; D unresolved. The sequenced sample consisted of naive CD4+ T cells sorted from blood. Noted subset: CD45RA+ positively selected. This TCR was sampled from a woman younger than 45 in good health. The CDR3 loop reads CAGSGGGPEAFF. The CDR3 DNA follows: TGTGCCGGGTCTGGAGGAGGGCCTGAAGCTTTCTTT.